This TCR beta chain derives from a study of blood T cell repertoires in COVID-19. Study-wide context: The United States, Italy and Spain were the sources of the acute and convalescent COVID-19 samples. The analysed material was cDNA or gDNA that came from T cells, B-cell-depleted T cells, or PBMCs.

Per the original methods: Amplification of reference gene primers was used by the study to estimate nucleated cell counts. The assay was immunoSEQ multiplex PCR, and TCRdb's table has in-frame clones only and misses some. V and J calls and clone size come straight from that table; D and trimming were deduced from the DNA. The data show more than 150,000 clones, with about 86% seen just once and 20% to 25% held by the top ten. Material for sequencing was peripheral blood. The clonotype was recovered from a man between 65 and 85 years old with active or convalescent COVID-19.

The CDR3 DNA sequence: TGTGCCAGTAGGACGACAGGTCGGGACAATCAGCCCCAGCATTTT. Residues: CASRTTGRDNQPQHF. The chain couples TRBV19 to TRBJ1-5, with a possible D match to TRBD1 (6 bases). V was pared by 6 bases and J by 3 bases, with 15 bases between. The CDR3 spans 15 residues. Germline V gene lookup returns CDR1 LNHDA and CDR2 SQIVND (reference sequence). The complete variable domain, with remaining parts taken from reference TRBV19 and TRBJ1-5, reads DGGITQSPKYLFRKEGQNVTLSCEQNLNHDAMYWYRQDPGQGLRLIYYSQIVNDFQKGDIAEGYSVSREKKESFPLTVTSAQKNPTAFYLCASRTTGRDNQPQHFGDGTRLSIL.